These T cell receptor beta chains were read from a single sample in a study of post-analysis software for immune sequencing data. MiXCR, applied by TCRdb to the PCR reads, yields one record per CDR3 protein. Here the sample spans more than 500,000 distinct CDR3 sequences, around 36% being singletons. Material: blood. These receptors all stem from a girl younger than 18 with multiple sclerosis. The CDR3 runs from the conserved cysteine through the conserved F or W. Each record gives: D gene, V gene, clone size, J gene, CDR3 protein, CDR3 DNA. D genes are given only for firm matches. A row's size may be missing; if present it is once, few, many or a size class.

d_gene: NA; v_gene: TRBV15; abundance: NA; j_gene: TRBJ2-1; CDR3aa: CATSRVGGTTYNEQFF; CDR3nt: TGTGCCACCAGCAGAGTTGGGGGAACAACCTACAATGAGCAGTTCTTC
d_gene: TRBD2; v_gene: TRBV5-1; abundance: few; j_gene: TRBJ2-3; CDR3aa: CASSLALAGATDTQYF; CDR3nt: TGCGCCAGCAGCCTGGCCCTAGCGGGGGCTACAGATACGCAGTATTTT
d_gene: NA; v_gene: TRBV7-8; abundance: NA; j_gene: TRBJ2-7; CDR3aa: CASSLIQPTYEQYF; CDR3nt: TGTGCCAGCAGCTTAATACAGCCAACCTACGAGCAGTACTTC
d_gene: TRBD1; v_gene: TRBV20-1; abundance: NA; j_gene: TRBJ1-1; CDR3aa: CSATSGQGVGEAFF; CDR3nt: TGCAGTGCTACGAGCGGACAGGGGGTCGGTGAAGCTTTCTTT
d_gene: NA; v_gene: TRBV12-3/TRBV12-4; abundance: few; j_gene: TRBJ1-1; CDR3aa: CASTLGQSTEAFF; CDR3nt: TGTGCCAGCACCCTCGGACAATCGACTGAAGCTTTCTTT
d_gene: TRBD1; v_gene: TRBV29-1; abundance: NA; j_gene: TRBJ2-1; CDR3aa: CSATGTERVGNEQFF; CDR3nt: TGCAGCGCGACCGGGACAGAACGTGTGGGGAATGAGCAGTTCTTC
d_gene: TRBD1; v_gene: TRBV7-9; abundance: NA; j_gene: TRBJ2-1; CDR3aa: CASSFLGTGGIDEQFF; CDR3nt: TGTGCCAGCAGTTTCCTAGGGACAGGGGGCATCGATGAGCAGTTCTTC
d_gene: TRBD1; v_gene: TRBV15; abundance: once; j_gene: TRBJ1-4; CDR3aa: CATSRGTGGDEKLFF; CDR3nt: TGTGCCACCAGCAGAGGGACAGGGGGCGATGAAAAACTGTTTTTT
d_gene: NA; v_gene: TRBV6-1; abundance: NA; j_gene: TRBJ2-5; CDR3aa: CASRVRGRTQETQYF; CDR3nt: TGTGCCAGCAGGGTGAGGGGCAGAACCCAAGAGACCCAGTACTTC
d_gene: TRBD1; v_gene: TRBV7-8; abundance: NA; j_gene: TRBJ2-4; CDR3aa: CASSSGGHYQEAQYF; CDR3nt: TGTGCCAGCAGTTCAGGGGGACATTACCAAGAGGCCCAGTACTTC
d_gene: TRBD2; v_gene: TRBV7-9; abundance: few; j_gene: TRBJ2-7; CDR3aa: CASSFAGGGYEQYF; CDR3nt: TGTGCCAGCAGCTTTGCGGGGGGCGGCTACGAGCAGTACTTC
d_gene: TRBD1; v_gene: TRBV7-8; abundance: NA; j_gene: TRBJ1-6; CDR3aa: CASSLAKPGQGQSPLHF; CDR3nt: TGTGCCAGCAGCTTAGCGAAACCGGGACAGGGGCAGTCACCCCTCCACTTT
d_gene: NA; v_gene: TRBV18; abundance: few; j_gene: TRBJ2-6; CDR3aa: CASFFALSGANVLTF; CDR3nt: TGTGCCAGCTTTTTTGCCCTCTCTGGGGCCAACGTCCTGACTTTC
d_gene: NA; v_gene: TRBV7-9; abundance: NA; j_gene: TRBJ2-5; CDR3aa: CASSFTLETQYF; CDR3nt: TGTGCCAGCAGCTTCACCCTAGAGACCCAGTACTTC
d_gene: NA; v_gene: TRBV29-1; abundance: few; j_gene: TRBJ1-6; CDR3aa: CSVGTGTTGSPLHF; CDR3nt: TGCAGCGTGGGGACCGGGACAACTGGATCACCCCTCCACTTT
d_gene: NA; v_gene: TRBV20-1; abundance: NA; j_gene: TRBJ2-3; CDR3aa: CSARVQGADTQYF; CDR3nt: TGCAGTGCTAGAGTCCAGGGTGCAGATACGCAGTATTTT
d_gene: NA; v_gene: TRBV20-1; abundance: NA; j_gene: TRBJ1-4; CDR3aa: CSARSTQRFEKLFF; CDR3nt: TGCAGTGCTAGATCTACCCAAAGGTTCGAAAAACTGTTTTTT
d_gene: TRBD2; v_gene: TRBV10-2; abundance: few; j_gene: TRBJ2-3; CDR3aa: CASSGGFPGTSGGLAGDTQYF; CDR3nt: TGCGCCAGCAGTGGGGGGTTTCCCGGGACTAGCGGGGGGTTAGCTGGAGATACGCAGTATTTT
d_gene: TRBD2; v_gene: TRBV7-9; abundance: few; j_gene: TRBJ2-3; CDR3aa: CASRKRTSGYTDTQYF; CDR3nt: TGTGCCAGCAGGAAAAGGACTAGCGGGTACACAGATACGCAGTATTTT
d_gene: NA; v_gene: TRBV5-1; abundance: NA; j_gene: TRBJ1-5; CDR3aa: CASSLYRVGNGNQPQHF; CDR3nt: TGCGCCAGCAGCTTGTACAGGGTTGGGAACGGCAATCAGCCCCAGCATTTT
d_gene: TRBD1; v_gene: TRBV29-1; abundance: NA; j_gene: TRBJ2-7; CDR3aa: CSGGRTGSHEQYF; CDR3nt: TGCAGCGGGGGACGGACAGGGAGCCACGAGCAGTACTTC
d_gene: NA; v_gene: TRBV12-3/TRBV12-4; abundance: NA; j_gene: TRBJ2-5; CDR3aa: CASSLTYGGTQYF; CDR3nt: TGTGCCAGCAGCCTGACCTATGGGGGGACCCAGTACTTC
d_gene: NA; v_gene: TRBV13; abundance: NA; j_gene: TRBJ2-7; CDR3aa: CASSGYNEQYF; CDR3nt: TGTGCCAGCAGCGGGTACAATGAGCAGTACTTC
d_gene: NA; v_gene: TRBV28; abundance: few; j_gene: TRBJ2-5; CDR3aa: CVSSLEETQYF; CDR3nt: TGTGTCAGCAGTTTGGAAGAGACCCAGTACTTC
d_gene: TRBD1; v_gene: TRBV4-1; abundance: NA; j_gene: TRBJ2-1; CDR3aa: CASIKGTGSTYNEQFF; CDR3nt: TGCGCCAGCATCAAGGGGACAGGGAGCACCTACAATGAGCAGTTCTTC
d_gene: NA; v_gene: TRBV24-1; abundance: NA; j_gene: TRBJ1-5; CDR3aa: CATSVGGNNQPQHF; CDR3nt: TGTGCCACCAGTGTCGGAGGGAACAATCAGCCCCAGCATTTT
d_gene: TRBD2; v_gene: TRBV3-1; abundance: NA; j_gene: TRBJ2-5; CDR3aa: CASSPGLAVQETQYF; CDR3nt: TGTGCCAGCAGCCCGGGACTAGCGGTTCAAGAGACCCAGTACTTC
d_gene: TRBD1; v_gene: TRBV28; abundance: NA; j_gene: TRBJ1-2; CDR3aa: CASSRDRGLLIRGYGYTF; CDR3nt: TGTGCCAGCAGTCGCGACAGGGGACTACTGATTAGAGGCTATGGCTACACCTTC
d_gene: NA; v_gene: TRBV20-1; abundance: NA; j_gene: TRBJ2-3; CDR3aa: CSAPSPDTQYF; CDR3nt: TGCAGTGCTCCGAGCCCAGATACGCAGTATTTT
d_gene: TRBD2; v_gene: TRBV12-3/TRBV12-4; abundance: NA; j_gene: TRBJ2-3; CDR3aa: CASSPGTSGDPSTDTQYF; CDR3nt: TGTGCCAGCAGTCCCGGGACTAGCGGGGACCCAAGCACAGATACGCAGTATTTT
d_gene: NA; v_gene: TRBV25-1; abundance: NA; j_gene: TRBJ1-1; CDR3aa: CASSEFPRNTEAFF; CDR3nt: TGTGCCAGCAGTGAATTCCCCAGGAACACTGAAGCTTTCTTT
d_gene: NA; v_gene: TRBV7-8; abundance: few; j_gene: TRBJ1-2; CDR3aa: CASSPPVGPGNYGYTF; CDR3nt: TGTGCCAGCAGTCCCCCGGTCGGACCGGGTAACTATGGCTACACCTTC
d_gene: NA; v_gene: TRBV5-1; abundance: NA; j_gene: TRBJ2-3; CDR3aa: CASSLVASFVTDTQYF; CDR3nt: TGCGCCAGCAGCTTGGTGGCTAGCTTCGTAACAGATACGCAGTATTTT
d_gene: NA; v_gene: TRBV12-5; abundance: few; j_gene: TRBJ2-1; CDR3aa: CASGLVRASGYNEQFF; CDR3nt: TGTGCTAGTGGTTTGGTACGAGCTTCGGGGTACAATGAGCAGTTCTTC
d_gene: NA; v_gene: TRBV29-1; abundance: NA; j_gene: TRBJ1-2; CDR3aa: CSVGGGELEDGYTF; CDR3nt: TGCAGCGTTGGGGGGGGTGAGCTCGAGGATGGCTACACCTTC
d_gene: TRBD1; v_gene: TRBV29-1; abundance: NA; j_gene: TRBJ2-1; CDR3aa: CSAPGQGNNEQFF; CDR3nt: TGCAGCGCTCCGGGACAGGGGAACAATGAGCAGTTCTTC
d_gene: NA; v_gene: TRBV20-1; abundance: few; j_gene: TRBJ1-1; CDR3aa: CSANRLNTEAFF; CDR3nt: TGCAGTGCTAACAGACTGAACACTGAAGCTTTCTTT
d_gene: NA; v_gene: TRBV12-3/TRBV12-4; abundance: NA; j_gene: TRBJ1-2; CDR3aa: CASSSSATNYGYTF; CDR3nt: TGTGCCAGCAGTTCTAGCGCCACGAACTATGGCTACACCTTC
d_gene: NA; v_gene: TRBV10-3; abundance: few; j_gene: TRBJ2-2; CDR3aa: CAVSTANTGELFF; CDR3nt: TGTGCCGTCTCAACGGCGAACACCGGGGAGCTGTTTTTT
d_gene: TRBD2; v_gene: TRBV10-3; abundance: NA; j_gene: TRBJ2-5; CDR3aa: CAISEPTSRQETQYF; CDR3nt: TGTGCCATCAGTGAACCGACTAGCAGGCAAGAGACCCAGTACTTC
d_gene: NA; v_gene: TRBV20-1; abundance: NA; j_gene: TRBJ1-4; CDR3aa: CSARDAVASTNEKLFF; CDR3nt: TGCAGTGCTAGAGATGCTGTCGCATCAACTAATGAAAAACTGTTTTTT
d_gene: NA; v_gene: TRBV20-1; abundance: few; j_gene: TRBJ1-5; CDR3aa: CSAREVGGNQPQHF; CDR3nt: TGCAGTGCTAGAGAAGTGGGCGGCAATCAACCCCAGCATTTT
d_gene: NA; v_gene: TRBV7-9; abundance: many; j_gene: TRBJ2-5; CDR3aa: CASSLAGGADQETQYF; CDR3nt: TGTGCCAGCAGCCTAGCCGGAGGAGCGGACCAAGAGACCCAGTACTTC